What follows are 8 T cell receptor beta chains derived from one specimen sequenced in a study of T cell repertoires in cytomegalovirus infection. Antigens for these TCRs are unknown. TCRdb analysed the reads with MiXCR anew, one entry per CDR3 protein. Here the sample spans around 340,000 distinct CDR3 sequences, approximately 32% being singletons. This specimen was cultured PBMCs, taken from culture after CMV antigen stimulation. The receptors originated from a human donor in good health (CMV status not recorded). Some clones in this sample may be carry-over from other donors' samples.

This clonotype was detected only a few times. The gene calls are TRBV6-6 and TRBJ1-3; possible D gene TRBD1, 5 bases. Germline assignment: CDR1 MNHNY and CDR2 SVGAGI (reference sequence). This CDR3 has 17 residues. The germline V and J ends were trimmed by 2 bases and 0 bases, with 14 bases remaining between them. DNA for the CDR3: TGTGCCAGCAGTTACGGCCTTCCAGGGCACTCTGGAAACACCATATATTTT. Translated, it gives CASSYGLPGHSGNTIYF.

This clonotype was seen at least ten times. V gene TRBV7-2 combines with J gene TRBJ1-2; the D gene is possibly TRBD1 (6 bases). Germline-derived CDR1 and CDR2 are SGHTA and FQGNSA. Trimming took 7 bases from V and 4 from J, leaving 16 bases between them. CDR3 length equals 14 residues. CDR3 region: CASTKGGGAYGYTF. The CDR3 DNA reads as TGTGCCAGCACCAAGGGGGGGGGCGCCTATGGCTACACCTTC.

The chain joins TRBV5-4 to TRBJ2-3, with TRBD2 matching over 7 bases. Germline CDR1 is SGHNT and CDR2 is YYREEE (reference sequence). Trimming removed 2 bases from V and 11 bases from J; junction bases left unmatched: 17. This CDR3 is 16 amino acids long. DNA for the CDR3: TGTGCCAGCAGCTTTTCCGGGACTACTCCTAAATACGGGCAGTATTTT. As protein: CASSFSGTTPKYGQYF. The complete variable domain, with remaining parts taken from reference TRBV5-4 and TRBJ2-3, reads ETGVTQSPTHLIKTRGQQVTLRCSSQSGHNTVSWYQQALGQGPQFIFQYYREEENGRGNFPPRFSGLQFPNYSSELNVNALELDDSALYLCASSFSGTTPKYGQYFGPGTRLTVL.

This rearrangement joins TRBV29-1 to TRBJ1-2, with a weak D call TRBD1 (5 bases). Trimming stripped 3 bases from V and 8 bases from J, with 13 bases between. The length of the CDR3 is 12 residues. The germline V gene encodes CDR1 SQVTM and CDR2 ANQGSEA. CDR3 loop: CSVEAGYRGYTF. The CDR3 nucleotides read TGCAGCGTTGAGGCAGGGTATAGAGGCTACACCTTC.

V is TRBV4-1 and J is TRBJ2-7, with 7 bases identical to TRBD1. The germline gives CDR1 MGHRA, CDR2 YSYEKL. CDR3 length: 16 residues. V lost 0 bases to trimming and J lost 3 bases; unmatched junction nucleotides: 8. CDR3 loop: CASSQDGVGQNYEQYF. CDR3 nucleotide sequence: TGCGCCAGCAGCCAAGATGGGGTGGGACAGAACTACGAGCAGTACTTC.

This clonotype was seen only a few times. In DNA, the CDR3 is TGTGCCAGCAGATCCACCACCGACTACGAGCAGTACTTC. Translating it yields CASRSTTDYEQYF. The chain combines TRBV6-1 with TRBJ2-7; no reliable D call. Deletions cut 6 bases from V and 3 bases from J, with 12 bases between. Germline V gives CDR1 MNHNS, CDR2 SASEGT. CDR3 length equals 13 residues.

This clonotype was observed a handful of times. The rearrangement links TRBV5-5 to TRBJ2-1; 9 nucleotides align to TRBD2. The CDR3 is 16 amino acids. Germline loops: CDR1 SGHKS, CDR2 YYEKEE (reference sequence). J gave up 8 bases and V 4 bases, and 13 bases lay outside the gene matches. Here the CDR3 DNA reads TGTGCCAGCAGCATGAAGGGGCTAGCGGGACGGTATGAGCAGTTCTTC. It translates to CASSMKGLAGRYEQFF. The complete variable domain, with remaining parts taken from reference TRBV5-5 and TRBJ2-1, reads DAGVTQSPTHLIKTRGQQVTLRCSPISGHKSVSWYQQVLGQGPQFIFQYYEKEERGRGNFPDRFSARQFPNYSSELNVNALLLGDSALYLCASSMKGLAGRYEQFFGPGTRLTVL.

This clonotype was seen more than once but under ten times. The chain has TRBV6-6 and TRBJ1-5, with 10 bases lining up with TRBD1. This CDR3 spans 11 amino acids. With 4 bases clipped from V and 15 bases from J, the junction kept 3 bases outside the gene matches. CDR1 is MNHNY and CDR2 is SVGAGI in the germline V gene (reference sequence). The CDR3 loop reads CASSSGTGVHF. Here the CDR3 DNA reads TGTGCCAGCAGTTCCGGGACAGGGGTGCATTTT.